What follows is one T cell receptor (beta chain) and its context. This clone's antigen is unknown. Within one base of it there is no much larger clone, and no base qualities were kept. The label giving this sample's treatment or condition can be read as: approximately 10-day PBMC culture with coronavirus spike peptide pools or control peptides (ViraFEST assay). The ViraFEST assay was used in the study, in which antigen-specific T cells were expanded with peptide pools and expanded clonotypes were subsequently identified by TCR sequencing. Positive SARS-CoV-2 PCR tests in the convalescent patients dated from March to December 2020, before Alpha, Beta and Delta variants emerged in the United States. Each well held 2.2 million or so PBMCs cultured with approximately 10 ug/ml peptide pools in IMDM containing approximately 5% human AB serum and around 10 IU/ml IL-2. Half of the culture medium was replaced with fresh IL-2-containing medium on days 3 and 7. Once the cells had been in culture for roughly 11 days, the EasySep CD4+ T cell isolation kit was used to isolate CD4+ T cells by negative selection. Ficoll-Paque Plus gradient centrifugation was used to isolate PBMCs from whole blood, and the isolated PBMCs were then either used fresh or cryopreserved at -140C. Each culture condition was generally run in triplicate wells.

Library preparation was by PCR. At the Johns Hopkins FTIC core, DNA from the cultured CD4+ T cells underwent TCR sequencing with the Oncomine TCR Beta short-read assay. The QIAamp micro DNA kit was used to extract genomic DNA from the cultured CD4+ T cells. Oncomine TCR Beta libraries from cultured CD4+ T cells were pooled using unique dual indexes and sequenced on an Illumina iSeq 100. Processing in the source paper ran as follows. Non-productive sequences were removed, and CDR3s not starting with C, not ending with F or W, or shorter than 7 amino acids were discarded. The MANAFEST web application was used to identify antigen-specific clonotypes by comparing peptide-stimulated wells against reference wells and other culture wells. To be called positive, a clone needed an FDR below 0.05, an odds ratio above 5, and a productive frequency above 0.1% in at least two of three replicate wells. A clonotype was classed as cross-reactive if the clonotype showed significant expansion both in SARS-CoV-2 spike wells and in at least one common cold coronavirus spike condition. CDR3 homology was assessed with Levenshtein distances (stringdist) and unrooted phylogenetic trees (ape) in R version 3.6.1. In-frame beta chains were kept once TCRdb had trimmed the public reads at Q25 with fastp and called clones with MiXCR. Identical CDR3 proteins give one entry, which carries the most common genes and DNA. These V and J calls rely on TCRdb rather than the paper's analysis. Here the sample has roughly 10,000 distinct CDR3 sequences; 51% occur a single time. The ten largest clones capture 30% to 50% of the sample.

CDR1 SGHRS and CDR2 YFSETQ were looked up in the germline V gene. V loses 2 bases of germline sequence and J loses 5 bases, and the interval between the two ends is 16 bases. From cysteine to phenylalanine, the CDR3 is 15 amino acids long. Kept here is only the CDR3 DNA, which spans 45 bases and is read in frame from base 1. This record belongs to a study of vaccination and CD4 T cells after COVID-19 (dated by TCRdb to between 2020 and 2023). For context, the study as a whole: Convalescent patients had a positive SARS-CoV-2 result on nasal swab PCR, and of these patients, several had mild disease and one had severe disease. The convalescent cohort included six males and four females, with two Hispanic individuals, seven Caucasians, two Asians and one multiracial person. Participants received two doses of either the Pfizer-BioNTech BNT162b2 vaccine (n=8) or the Moderna mRNA-1273 vaccine (n=2). Post-COVID blood samples from convalescent patients were collected a median of about 110 days after diagnosis, with a range of 35 to 161 days. Post-vaccine blood samples were taken a median of about 72 days after the second vaccine dose, with a range of roughly 14 to 250 days. The cultures were stimulated with overlapping spike peptide pools from SARS-CoV-2 and from the common cold coronaviruses HCoV-NL63, HCoV-OC43 and HCoV-229E. Control cultures received a CEFX viral epitope pool as the positive control, an HIV-1 Nef peptide pool as the negative control, or no peptide. In around 9 COVID-19 convalescent patients and a few infection-naive healthy vaccine recipients, researchers compared the spike-specific CD4+ TCR repertoire from before mRNA vaccination with the repertoire from after. Study-level results and caveats: Nearly all vaccine-specific clones in convalescent patients (304 of 307) were mono-reactive for SARS-CoV-2 spike rather than cross-reactive with common cold coronaviruses. An increase in the median number of SARS-CoV-2-reactive clonotypes from 21 after infection to 38 after vaccination was observed, but the change was not found to be significant. The number of convalescent patients in the study was relatively small, and the study did not examine early timepoints following natural infection. In convalescent patients, a median 86.3% of post-vaccine SARS-CoV-2-reactive clones were detected only after vaccination, and vaccine-specific priming was suggested by this finding.

The receptor was isolated from a human donor who had recovered from COVID-19. What was sequenced was CD4+ T cells from blood, cultured in vitro. Rearrangement joined TRBV5-1 to TRBJ2-5, with TRBD2 tentatively as D gene (6 bases match). The DNA reads TGCGCCAGCAGCTTTAGTGGAGATCGGGGGGAGACCCAGTACTTC. Its protein product is CASSFSGDRGETQYF.